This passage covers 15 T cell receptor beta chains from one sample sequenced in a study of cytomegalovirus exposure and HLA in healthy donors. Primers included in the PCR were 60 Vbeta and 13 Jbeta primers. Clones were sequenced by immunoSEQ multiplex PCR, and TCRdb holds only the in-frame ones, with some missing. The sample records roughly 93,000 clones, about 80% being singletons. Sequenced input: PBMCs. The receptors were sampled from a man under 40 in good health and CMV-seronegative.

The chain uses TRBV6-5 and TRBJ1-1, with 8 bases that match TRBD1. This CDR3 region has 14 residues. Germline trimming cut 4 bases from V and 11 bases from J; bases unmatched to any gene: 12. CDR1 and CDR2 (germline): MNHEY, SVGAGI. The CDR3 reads CASSFNAGQGRAFF. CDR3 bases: TGTGCCAGCAGTTTCAACGCCGGACAGGGCAGGGCTTTCTTT.

The CDR3 here is CASSYGGDSYNEQFF. DNA of the CDR3: TGTGCCAGCAGTTATGGGGGGGACTCCTACAATGAGCAGTTCTTC. V and J are TRBV28 and TRBJ2-1, with TRBD2 matching 7 bases. CDR3 size: 15 residues. J was trimmed by 0 bases and V by 4 bases; bases with no gene match: 3. Germline V gene data show CDR1 as MDHEN and CDR2 as SYDVKM.

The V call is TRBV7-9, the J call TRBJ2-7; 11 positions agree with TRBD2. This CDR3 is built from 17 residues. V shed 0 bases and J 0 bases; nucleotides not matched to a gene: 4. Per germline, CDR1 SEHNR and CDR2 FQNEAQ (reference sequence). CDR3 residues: CASSLAFGTSGSYEQYF. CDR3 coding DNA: TGTGCCAGCAGCTTAGCCTTTGGGACTAGCGGCTCCTACGAGCAGTACTTC.

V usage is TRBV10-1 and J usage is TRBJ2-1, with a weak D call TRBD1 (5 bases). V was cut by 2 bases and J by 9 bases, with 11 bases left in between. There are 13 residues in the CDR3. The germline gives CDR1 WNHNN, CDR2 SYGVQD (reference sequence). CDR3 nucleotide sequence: TGCGCCAGCAGTGAGAGGGGTGGAAGTGAGCAGTTCTTC. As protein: CASSERGGSEQFF.

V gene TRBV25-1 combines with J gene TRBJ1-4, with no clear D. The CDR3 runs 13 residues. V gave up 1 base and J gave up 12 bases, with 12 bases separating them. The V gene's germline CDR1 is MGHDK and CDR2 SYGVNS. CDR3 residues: CASSEWEGLQLFF. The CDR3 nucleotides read TGTGCCAGCAGTGAATGGGAGGGCCTGCAACTGTTTTTT.

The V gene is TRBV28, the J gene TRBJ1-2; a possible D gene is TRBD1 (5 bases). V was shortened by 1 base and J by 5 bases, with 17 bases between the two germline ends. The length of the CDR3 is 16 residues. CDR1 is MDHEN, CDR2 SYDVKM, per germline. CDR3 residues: CASSLSPGLVFYGYTF. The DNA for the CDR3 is TGTGCCAGCAGTTTATCACCAGGGCTGGTTTTTTATGGCTACACCTTC.

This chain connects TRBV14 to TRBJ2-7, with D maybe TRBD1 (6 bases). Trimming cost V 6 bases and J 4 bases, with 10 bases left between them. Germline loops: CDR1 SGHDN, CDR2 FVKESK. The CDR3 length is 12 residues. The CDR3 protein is CASSRTVYEQYF. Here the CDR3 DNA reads TGTGCCAGCAGTCGGACAGTATACGAGCAGTACTTC.

CDR3 sequence reads: CAWSVGVGNSPLHF. CDR3 bases: TGTGCCTGGAGTGTAGGGGTGGGGAATTCACCCCTCCACTTT. The V call is TRBV30, the J call TRBJ1-6, with TRBD1 as a possible D gene (5 bases). This CDR3 region has 14 residues. Per germline, CDR1 GTSNPN and CDR2 SVGIG (reference sequence). Trimming took 0 bases from V and 7 from J, leaving 10 bases between them.

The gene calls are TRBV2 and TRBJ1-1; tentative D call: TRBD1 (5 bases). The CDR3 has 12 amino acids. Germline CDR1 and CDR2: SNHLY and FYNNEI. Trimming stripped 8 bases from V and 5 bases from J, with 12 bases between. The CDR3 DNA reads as TGTGCCAGCTACAGGCGAGCGACTGAAGCTTTCTTT. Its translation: CASYRRATEAFF.

The CDR3 DNA is TGCGCCAGCAGCTTGGAGGGGGCTGGGAGCAATCAGCCCCAGCATTTT. Translating gives CASSLEGAGSNQPQHF. The chain recombines TRBV5-1 with TRBJ1-5; 7 bases line up with TRBD1. The CDR3 contains 16 residues. V was clipped by 0 bases and J by 1 base; unmatched bases: 4. The V gene's germline CDR1 is SGHRS and CDR2 YFSETQ.

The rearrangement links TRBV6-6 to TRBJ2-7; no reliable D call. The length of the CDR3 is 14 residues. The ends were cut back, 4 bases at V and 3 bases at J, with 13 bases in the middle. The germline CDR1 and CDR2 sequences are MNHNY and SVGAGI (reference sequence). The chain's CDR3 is CASSSRGLIYEQYF. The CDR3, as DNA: TGTGCCAGCAGTTCCCGTGGGCTGATCTACGAGCAGTACTTC.

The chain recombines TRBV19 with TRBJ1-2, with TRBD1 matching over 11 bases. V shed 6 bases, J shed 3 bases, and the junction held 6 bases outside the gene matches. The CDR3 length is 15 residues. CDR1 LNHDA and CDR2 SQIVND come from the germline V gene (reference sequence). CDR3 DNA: TGTGCCAGTAGATTCGGACAGGGGGCTTACTATGGCTACACCTTC. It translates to CASRFGQGAYYGYTF.

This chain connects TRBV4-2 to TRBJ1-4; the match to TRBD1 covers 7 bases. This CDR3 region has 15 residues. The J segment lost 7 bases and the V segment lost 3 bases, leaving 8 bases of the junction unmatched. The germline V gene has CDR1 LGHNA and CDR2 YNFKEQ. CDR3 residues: CASSQSGTAPEKLFF. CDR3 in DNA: TGTGCCAGCAGCCAGTCCGGGACAGCCCCTGAAAAACTGTTTTTT.

The CDR3 is CASSLEGQTGYEQYF. CDR3 in DNA: TGTGCCAGCAGCTTAGAGGGTCAGACAGGCTACGAGCAGTACTTC. V usage is TRBV7-2 and J usage is TRBJ2-7; tentative D call: TRBD1 (6 bases). The germline V and J ends were trimmed by 1 base and 3 bases, with 13 bases remaining between them. The length of the CDR3 is 15 residues. Germline CDR1 is SGHTA and CDR2 is FQGNSA.

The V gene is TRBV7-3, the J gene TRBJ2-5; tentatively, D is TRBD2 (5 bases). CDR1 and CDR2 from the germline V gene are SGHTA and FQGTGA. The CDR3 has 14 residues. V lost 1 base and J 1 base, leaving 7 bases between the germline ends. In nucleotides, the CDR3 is TGTGCCAGCAGCTTAAAGGCGGGCCAAGAGACCCAGTACTTC. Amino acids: CASSLKAGQETQYF.